One TCR beta chain is described in this entry. As yet, its antigen is unknown. The assay was immunoSEQ multiplex PCR, and TCRdb's table has in-frame clones only and misses some. Altogether roughly 300,000 clones are present, 88% being singletons, with the ten largest covering approximately 0.94%. CDR3 length: 15 residues. Trimming took 4 bases from V and 13 from J; bases not matched to a gene: 10. The germline V gene encodes CDR1 SGDLS and CDR2 YYNGEE. This sample is drawn from a study of cytomegalovirus exposure and HLA in healthy donors. Regarding the study as a whole: Cytomegalovirus association was listed for around 170 TCR beta chains.

The approximately 120-subject validation cohort, separate from the approximately 670-subject first cohort, included the donors. The sequence was collected from a woman aged 18-30 years in good health and CMV-seronegative. Source material: PBMCs. The chain couples TRBV9 to TRBJ2-6, with 11 bases fitting TRBD1. CDR3 region: CASSPRVGQGEVLTF. The CDR3 nucleotides read TGTGCCAGCAGCCCTAGGGTGGGACAGGGGGAGGTCCTGACTTTC.